The 8 T cell receptor beta chains below all came from one sample that was sequenced in a study of T cell repertoires in cytomegalovirus infection. No antigen is known for these receptors. One entry per CDR3 protein results from TCRdb running MiXCR on the reads. The table records approximately 600,000 distinct CDR3 sequences, just under 40% of them present only once. Specimen: cultured PBMCs, collected from culture after CMV antigen stimulation. These receptors all come from a human donor in good health (CMV status not recorded). Some clones in this sample may be carry-over from other donors' samples.

This clonotype was seen a few times. The chain carries TRBV4-2 and TRBJ2-5; D is perhaps TRBD1 (6 bases). This CDR3 is 15 amino acids long. Trimming cost V 4 bases and J 7 bases, with 19 bases left between them. Germline assignment: CDR1 LGHNA and CDR2 YNFKEQ. The CDR3 protein is CASSLFNPGEGTQYF. CDR3 bases: TGTGCCAGCAGCCTGTTCAATCCAGGGGAAGGGACCCAGTACTTC.

CDR3 coding DNA: TGTGCCAGCTCACCCTCCTTAGCGGGTGTGGAAGAGCAGTACTTC. Translated, it gives CASSPSLAGVEEQYF. The chain employs TRBV18 and TRBJ2-7, with 7 nucleotides matching TRBD2. V lost 3 bases, J lost 7 bases, and 12 bases stayed unmatched. CDR1 is KGHSH, CDR2 LQKENI, per germline. The CDR3 is made up of 15 amino acids.

This clonotype was seen only a few times. The chain has TRBV10-3 and TRBJ2-3, with TRBD1 matching over 8 bases. Germline values: CDR1 ENHRY, CDR2 SYGVKD. The ends lost 10 bases at V and 4 bases at J; junction bases unmatched: 19. The CDR3 contains 17 residues. The CDR3 is CASRTGSGSESPDTQYF. CDR3 nucleotide sequence: TGTGCCAGCAGGACAGGGTCCGGCTCAGAGTCACCAGATACGCAGTATTTT.

V gene TRBV19 combines with J gene TRBJ2-3; D is possibly TRBD2 (6 bases). From germline, CDR1 is LNHDA and CDR2 SQIVND (reference sequence). The CDR3 extends over 14 amino acids. The V gene lost 8 bases and the J gene lost 2 bases, with 14 bases spanning the gap. CDR3 region: CASQEGPHTDTQYF. The CDR3 DNA is TGTGCCAGTCAGGAGGGCCCCCACACAGATACGCAGTATTTT.

The chain carries TRBV9 and TRBJ2-1; D may be TRBD2 (5 bases). This CDR3 is 14 amino acids long. Trimming removed 4 bases from V and 5 bases from J, with 13 bases in between. CDR1 is SGDLS, CDR2 YYNGEE, per germline. CDR3 sequence: CASSPERRDNEQFF. The CDR3 DNA is TGTGCCAGCAGCCCAGAGCGGCGGGACAATGAGCAGTTCTTC.

This sequence joins TRBV7-2 and TRBJ1-1; a weak D match, TRBD1 (6 bases). Per germline, CDR1 SGHTA and CDR2 FQGNSA. The CDR3 has 14 residues. Trimming took 6 bases from V and 5 from J, leaving 16 bases between them. DNA for the CDR3: TGTGCCAGCAGGTTCGGAGGGGGGGAAACTGAAGCTTTCTTT. The encoded protein is CASRFGGGETEAFF.

This rearrangement joins TRBV7-9 to TRBJ2-7, with 9 positions matching TRBD1. This CDR3 spans 13 amino acids. Germline V gives CDR1 SEHNR, CDR2 FQNEAQ (reference sequence). V was pared by 5 bases and J by 6 bases, with 5 bases of the junction left unmatched. The CDR3 DNA follows: TGTGCCAGCAGCCGGGACAGGGTACCCGAGCAGTACTTC. Amino acid sequence: CASSRDRVPEQYF.

This clonotype appeared a few times. The V and J genes are TRBV2 and TRBJ1-1; TRBD1 matches 7 bases. The CDR3 sequence is 15 residues long. Germline V gene data show CDR1 as SNHLY and CDR2 as FYNNEI. The junction had 6 bases not matched to a gene; V was cut back by 5 bases and J by 0 bases. This CDR3 reads CASSRQGGMNTEAFF. CDR3 in DNA: TGTGCCAGCAGTAGACAGGGCGGAATGAACACTGAAGCTTTCTTT.